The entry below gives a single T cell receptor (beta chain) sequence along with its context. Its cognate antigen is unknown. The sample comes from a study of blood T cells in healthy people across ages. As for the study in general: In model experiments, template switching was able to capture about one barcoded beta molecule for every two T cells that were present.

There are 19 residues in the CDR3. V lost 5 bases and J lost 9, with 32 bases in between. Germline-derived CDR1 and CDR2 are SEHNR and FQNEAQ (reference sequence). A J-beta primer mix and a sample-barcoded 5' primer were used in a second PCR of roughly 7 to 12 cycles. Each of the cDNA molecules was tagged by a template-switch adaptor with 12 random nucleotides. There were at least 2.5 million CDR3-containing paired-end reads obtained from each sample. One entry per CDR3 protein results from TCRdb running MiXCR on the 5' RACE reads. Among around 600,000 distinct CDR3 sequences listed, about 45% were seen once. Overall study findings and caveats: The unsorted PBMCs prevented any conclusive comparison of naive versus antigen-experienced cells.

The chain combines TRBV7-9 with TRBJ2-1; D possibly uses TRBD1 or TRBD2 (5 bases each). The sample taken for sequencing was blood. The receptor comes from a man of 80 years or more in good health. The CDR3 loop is CASSITSRGARRVWGEQFF. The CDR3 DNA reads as TGTGCCAGCAGCATAACATCACGAGGGGCGCGCCGCGTTTGGGGTGAGCAGTTCTTC. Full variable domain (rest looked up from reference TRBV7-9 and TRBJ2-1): DTGVSQNPRHKITKRGQNVTFRCDPISEHNRLYWYRQTLGQGPEFLTYFQNEAQLEKSRLLSDRFSAERPKGSFSTLEIQRTEQGDSAMYLCASSITSRGARRVWGEQFFGPGTRLTVL.